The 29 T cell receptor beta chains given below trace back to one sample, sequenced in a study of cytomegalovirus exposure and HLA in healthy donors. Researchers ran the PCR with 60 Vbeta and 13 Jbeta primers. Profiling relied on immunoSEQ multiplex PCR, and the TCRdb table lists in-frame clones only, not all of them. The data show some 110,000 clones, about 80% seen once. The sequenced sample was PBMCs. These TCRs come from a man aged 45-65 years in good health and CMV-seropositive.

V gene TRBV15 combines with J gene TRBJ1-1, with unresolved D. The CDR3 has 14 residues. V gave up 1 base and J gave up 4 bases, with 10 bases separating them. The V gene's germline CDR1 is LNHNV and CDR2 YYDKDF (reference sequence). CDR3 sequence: CATSRVSGGTEAFF. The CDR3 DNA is TGTGCCACCAGCAGAGTCAGTGGTGGCACTGAAGCTTTCTTT.

CDR3 nucleotide sequence: TGTGCCAGCACCGGGACAGGGTCGAACACCGGGGAGCTGTTTTTT. Translation: CASTGTGSNTGELFF. The chain has TRBV2 and TRBJ2-2, with TRBD1 identical over 9 bases. The CDR3 has 15 residues. After removal of 7 bases from V and 0 bases from J, the junction contained 3 bases not matched to a gene. Germline-derived CDR1 and CDR2 are SNHLY and FYNNEI.

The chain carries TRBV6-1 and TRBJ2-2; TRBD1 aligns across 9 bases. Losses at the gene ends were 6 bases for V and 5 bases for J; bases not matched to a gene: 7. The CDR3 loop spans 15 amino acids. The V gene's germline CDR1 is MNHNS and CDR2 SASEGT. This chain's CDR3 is CASRRDRVGTGELFF. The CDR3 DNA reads TGTGCCAGCAGGAGGGACAGGGTGGGGACCGGGGAGCTGTTTTTT.

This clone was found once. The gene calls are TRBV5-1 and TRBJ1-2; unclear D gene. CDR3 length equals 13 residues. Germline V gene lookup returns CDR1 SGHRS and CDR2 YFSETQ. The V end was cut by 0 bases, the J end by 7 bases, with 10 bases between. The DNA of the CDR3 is TGCGCCAGCAGCTTGGTATCGGGGTCTGGCTACACCTTC. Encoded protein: CASSLVSGSGYTF.

The CDR3 loop reads CAWSTGETQYF. The CDR3 coding sequence is TGTGCCTGGAGCACGGGGGAGACCCAGTACTTC. The rearrangement joins TRBV30 to TRBJ2-5, with D perhaps TRBD2 (5 bases). Between the trimmed V and J ends, which lost 3 bases and 5 bases, there was a span of 7 bases. The CDR3 spans 11 residues. CDR1 and CDR2 from the germline V gene are GTSNPN and SVGIG (reference sequence).

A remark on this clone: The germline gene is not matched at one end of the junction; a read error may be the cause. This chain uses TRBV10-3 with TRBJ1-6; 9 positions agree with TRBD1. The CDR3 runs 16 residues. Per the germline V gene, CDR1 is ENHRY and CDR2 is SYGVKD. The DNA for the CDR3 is TGTGCCGTCAGCCAATCCTCGGGACAGGGAAAGGCACCCCTCCACTTT. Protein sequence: CAVSQSSGQGKAPLHF.

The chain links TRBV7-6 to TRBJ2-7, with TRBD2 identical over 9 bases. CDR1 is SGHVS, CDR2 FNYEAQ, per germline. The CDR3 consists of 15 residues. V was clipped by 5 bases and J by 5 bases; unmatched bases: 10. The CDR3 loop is CASSGIGKRGDEQYF. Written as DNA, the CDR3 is TGTGCCAGCAGCGGGATTGGGAAGCGGGGGGACGAGCAGTACTTC.

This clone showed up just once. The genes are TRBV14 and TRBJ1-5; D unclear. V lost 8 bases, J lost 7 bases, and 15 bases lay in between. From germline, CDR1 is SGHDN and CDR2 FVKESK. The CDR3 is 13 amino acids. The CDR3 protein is CASSGAWWQPQHF. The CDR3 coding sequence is TGTGCCAGCTCCGGTGCCTGGTGGCAGCCCCAGCATTTT.

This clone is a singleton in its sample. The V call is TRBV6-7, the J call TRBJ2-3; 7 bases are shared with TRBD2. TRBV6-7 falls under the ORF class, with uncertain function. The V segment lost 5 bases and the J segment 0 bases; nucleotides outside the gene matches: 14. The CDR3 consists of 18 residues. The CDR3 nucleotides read TGTGCCAGCAGTCAACCGGGACTAAAGTTCACTAGCACAGATACGCAGTATTTT. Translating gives CASSQPGLKFTSTDTQYF.

DNA of the CDR3: TGTGCCAGTAGTATAGTCCTAGATTATCAGCCCCAGCATTTT. This codes for CASSIVLDYQPQHF. The genes are TRBV19 and TRBJ1-5; D remains unclear. Germline values: CDR1 LNHDA, CDR2 SQIVND (reference sequence). The length of the CDR3 is 14 residues. Trimming took 1 base from V and 5 from J, leaving 9 bases between them.

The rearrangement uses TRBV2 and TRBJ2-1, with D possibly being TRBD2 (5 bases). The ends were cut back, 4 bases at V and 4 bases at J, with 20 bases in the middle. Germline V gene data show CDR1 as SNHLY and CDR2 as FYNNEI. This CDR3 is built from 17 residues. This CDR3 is CASSARASLGHYNEQFF. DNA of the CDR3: TGTGCCAGCAGTGCGAGGGCTAGCCTAGGGCATTACAATGAGCAGTTCTTC.

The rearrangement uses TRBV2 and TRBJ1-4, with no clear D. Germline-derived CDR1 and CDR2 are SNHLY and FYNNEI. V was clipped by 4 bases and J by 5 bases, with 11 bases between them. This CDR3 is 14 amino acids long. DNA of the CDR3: TGTGCCAGCAGTGGTAACAGACGAAATGAAAAACTGTTTTTT. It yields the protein CASSGNRRNEKLFF.

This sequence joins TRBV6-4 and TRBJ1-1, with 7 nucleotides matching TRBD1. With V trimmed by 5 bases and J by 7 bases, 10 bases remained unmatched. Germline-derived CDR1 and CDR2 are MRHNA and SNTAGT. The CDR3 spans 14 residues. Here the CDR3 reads CASSRDSTYYEAFF. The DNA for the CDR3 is TGTGCCAGCAGTAGGGACAGTACCTACTATGAAGCTTTCTTT.

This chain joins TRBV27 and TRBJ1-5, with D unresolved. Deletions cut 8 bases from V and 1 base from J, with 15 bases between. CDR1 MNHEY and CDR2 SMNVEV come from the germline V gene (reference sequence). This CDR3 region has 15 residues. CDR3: CASLPRGLSNQPQHF. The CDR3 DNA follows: TGTGCCAGCCTTCCCCGAGGTTTAAGCAATCAGCCCCAGCATTTT.

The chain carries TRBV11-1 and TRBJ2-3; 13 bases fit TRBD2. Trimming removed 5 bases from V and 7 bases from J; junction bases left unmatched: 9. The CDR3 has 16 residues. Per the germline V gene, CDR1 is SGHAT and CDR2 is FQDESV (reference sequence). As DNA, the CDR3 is TGTGCCAGCAGCGGCAGACTAGCGGGGGGTGGTAATACGCAGTATTTT. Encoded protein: CASSGRLAGGGNTQYF.

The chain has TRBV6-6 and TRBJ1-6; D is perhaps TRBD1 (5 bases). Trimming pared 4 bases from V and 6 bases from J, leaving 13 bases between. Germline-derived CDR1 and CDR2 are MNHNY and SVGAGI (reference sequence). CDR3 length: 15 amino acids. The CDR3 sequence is CASSFLTDGNSPLHF. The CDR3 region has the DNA TGTGCCAGCAGTTTCTTGACAGACGGTAATTCACCCCTCCACTTT.

CDR3: CASSEAYFNEKLFF. CDR3 nucleotides: TGTGCCAGCAGTGAAGCCTATTTCAATGAAAAACTGTTTTTT. The rearrangement joins TRBV6-1 to TRBJ1-4; no firm D call. The CDR3 runs 14 residues. Germline V gives CDR1 MNHNS, CDR2 SASEGT. Trimming stripped 0 bases from V and 5 bases from J, with 7 bases between.

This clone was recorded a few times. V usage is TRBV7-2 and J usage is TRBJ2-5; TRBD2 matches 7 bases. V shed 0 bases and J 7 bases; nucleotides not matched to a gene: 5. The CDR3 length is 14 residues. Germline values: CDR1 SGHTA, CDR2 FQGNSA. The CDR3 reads CASSLAGGKGTQYF. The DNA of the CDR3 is TGTGCCAGCAGCTTAGCGGGGGGGAAGGGGACCCAGTACTTC.

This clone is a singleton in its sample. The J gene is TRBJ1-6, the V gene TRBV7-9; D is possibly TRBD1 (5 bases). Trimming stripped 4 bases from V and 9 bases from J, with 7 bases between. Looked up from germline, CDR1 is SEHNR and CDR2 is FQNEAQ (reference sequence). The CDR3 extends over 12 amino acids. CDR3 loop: CASSSDISPLHF. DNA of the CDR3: TGTGCCAGCAGCTCGGACATTTCACCCCTCCACTTT.

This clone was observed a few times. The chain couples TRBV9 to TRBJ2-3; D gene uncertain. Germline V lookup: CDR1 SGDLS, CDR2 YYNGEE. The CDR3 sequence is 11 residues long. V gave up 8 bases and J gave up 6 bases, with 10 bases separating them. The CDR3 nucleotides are TGTGCCAGTGCATTCGGGGATACGCAGTATTTT. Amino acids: CASAFGDTQYF.

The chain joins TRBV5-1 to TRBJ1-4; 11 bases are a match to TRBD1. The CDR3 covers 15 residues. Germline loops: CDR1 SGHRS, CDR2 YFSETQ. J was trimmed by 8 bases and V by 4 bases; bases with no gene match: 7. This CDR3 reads CASSQSGTGGEKLFF. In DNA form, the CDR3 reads TGCGCCAGCAGCCAGTCTGGGACAGGGGGAGAAAAACTGTTTTTT.

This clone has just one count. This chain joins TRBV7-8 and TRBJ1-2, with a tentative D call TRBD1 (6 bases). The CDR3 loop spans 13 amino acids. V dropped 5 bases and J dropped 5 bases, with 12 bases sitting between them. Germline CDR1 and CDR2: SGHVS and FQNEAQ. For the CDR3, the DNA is TGTGCCAGCAGCGCCCAGGGGTTATATGGCTACACCTTC. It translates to CASSAQGLYGYTF.

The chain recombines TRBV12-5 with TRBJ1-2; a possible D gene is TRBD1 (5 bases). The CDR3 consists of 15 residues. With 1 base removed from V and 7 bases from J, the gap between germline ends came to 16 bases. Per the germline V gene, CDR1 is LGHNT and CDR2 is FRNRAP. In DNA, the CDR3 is TGTGCTAGTGGTTTGGGTGACAGTTCCGTGGCTGGCTACACCTTC. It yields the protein CASGLGDSSVAGYTF.

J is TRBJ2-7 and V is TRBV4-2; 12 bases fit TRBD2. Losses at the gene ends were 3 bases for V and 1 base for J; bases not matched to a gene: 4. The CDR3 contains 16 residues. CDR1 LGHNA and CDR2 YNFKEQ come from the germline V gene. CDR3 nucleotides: TGTGCCAGCAGCCACACCGGGACTAGCGGGTCCTACGAGCAGTACTTC. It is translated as CASSHTGTSGSYEQYF.

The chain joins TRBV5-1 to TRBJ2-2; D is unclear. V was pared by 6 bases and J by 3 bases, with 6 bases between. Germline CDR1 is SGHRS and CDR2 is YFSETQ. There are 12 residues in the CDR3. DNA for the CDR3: TGCGCCAGCACCGTAGACACCGGGGAGCTGTTTTTT. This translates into CASTVDTGELFF.

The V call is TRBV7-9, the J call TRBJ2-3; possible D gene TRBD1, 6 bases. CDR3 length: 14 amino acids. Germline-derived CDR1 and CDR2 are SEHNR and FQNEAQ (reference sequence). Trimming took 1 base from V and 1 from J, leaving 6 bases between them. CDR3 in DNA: TGTGCCAGCAGCTTAGGGACAGGCACAGATACGCAGTATTTT. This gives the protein CASSLGTGTDTQYF.

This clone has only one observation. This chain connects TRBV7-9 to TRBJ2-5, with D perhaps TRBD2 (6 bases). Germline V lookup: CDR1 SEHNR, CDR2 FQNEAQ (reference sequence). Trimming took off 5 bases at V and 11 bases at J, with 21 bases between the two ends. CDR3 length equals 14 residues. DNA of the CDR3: TGTGCCAGCAGCGAAAATGGGGCCCGCGGGGAGCAGTACTTC. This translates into CASSENGARGEQYF. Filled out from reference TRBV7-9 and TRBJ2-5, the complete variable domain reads DTGVSQNPRHKITKRGQNVTFRCDPISEHNRLYWYRQTLGQGPEFLTYFQNEAQLEKSRLLSDRFSAERPKGSFSTLEIQRTEQGDSAMYLCASSENGARGEQYFGPGTRLLVL.

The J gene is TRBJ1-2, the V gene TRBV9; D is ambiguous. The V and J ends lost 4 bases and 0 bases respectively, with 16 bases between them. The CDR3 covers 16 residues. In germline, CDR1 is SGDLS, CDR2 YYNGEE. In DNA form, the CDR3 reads TGTGCCAGCAGCTCCTCCCGAGTAAGATCTAACTATGGCTACACCTTC. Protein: CASSSSRVRSNYGYTF.

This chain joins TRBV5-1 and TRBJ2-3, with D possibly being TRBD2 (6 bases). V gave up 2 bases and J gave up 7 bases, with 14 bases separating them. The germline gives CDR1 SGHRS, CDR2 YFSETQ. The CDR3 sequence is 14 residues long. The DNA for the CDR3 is TGCGCCAGCAGCTTAGGGGACTCACAAAATACGCAGTATTTT. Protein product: CASSLGDSQNTQYF.